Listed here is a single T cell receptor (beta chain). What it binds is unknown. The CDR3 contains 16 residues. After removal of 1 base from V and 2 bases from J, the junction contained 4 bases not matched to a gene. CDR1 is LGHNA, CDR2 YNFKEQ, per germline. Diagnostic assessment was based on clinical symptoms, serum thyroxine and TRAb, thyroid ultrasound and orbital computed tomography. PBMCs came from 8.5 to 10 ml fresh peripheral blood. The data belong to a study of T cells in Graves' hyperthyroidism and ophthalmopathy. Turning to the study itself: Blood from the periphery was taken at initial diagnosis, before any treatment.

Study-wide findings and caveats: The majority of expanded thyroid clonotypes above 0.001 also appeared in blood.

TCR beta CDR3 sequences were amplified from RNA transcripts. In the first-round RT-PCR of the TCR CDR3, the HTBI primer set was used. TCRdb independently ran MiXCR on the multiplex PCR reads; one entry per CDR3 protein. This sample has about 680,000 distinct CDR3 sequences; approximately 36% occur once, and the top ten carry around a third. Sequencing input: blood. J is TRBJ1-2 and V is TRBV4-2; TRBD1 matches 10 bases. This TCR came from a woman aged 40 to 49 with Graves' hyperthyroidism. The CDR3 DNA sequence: TGTGCCAGCAGCCAAGCCGGGACAGGGGACAACTATGGCTACACCTTC. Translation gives CASSQAGTGDNYGYTF.